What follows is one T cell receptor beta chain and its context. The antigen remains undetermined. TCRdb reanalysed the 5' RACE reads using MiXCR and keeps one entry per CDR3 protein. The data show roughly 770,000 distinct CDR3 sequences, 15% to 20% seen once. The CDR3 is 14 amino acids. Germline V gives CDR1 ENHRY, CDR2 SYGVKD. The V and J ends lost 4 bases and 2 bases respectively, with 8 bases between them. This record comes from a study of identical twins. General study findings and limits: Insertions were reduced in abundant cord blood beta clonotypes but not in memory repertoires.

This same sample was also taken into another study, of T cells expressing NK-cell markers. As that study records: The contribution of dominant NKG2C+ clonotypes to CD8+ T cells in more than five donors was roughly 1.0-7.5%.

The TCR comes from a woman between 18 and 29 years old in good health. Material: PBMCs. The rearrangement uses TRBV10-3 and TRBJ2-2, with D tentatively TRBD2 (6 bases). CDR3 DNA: TGTGCCATCAGTGTCGGGGGAAACACCGGGGAGCTGTTTTTT. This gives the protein CAISVGGNTGELFF.